These 11 T cell receptor beta chains were all obtained from the same sample, sequenced in a study of OX40 agonist ivuxolimab in advanced cancers. The data were produced by immunoSEQ multiplex PCR, yet TCRdb's version contains in-frame clones alone and is incomplete. The sample yields about 33,000 clones, roughly 89% seen once. The sample was CD4+ or CD8+ T cells sorted from blood, taken in a trial of the OX40 agonist ivuxolimab. The receptors derive from an adult with an advanced solid tumor such as melanoma, head and neck, liver or kidney cancer.

The chain uses TRBV2 and TRBJ1-4, with D maybe TRBD1 (5 bases). CDR1 and CDR2 (germline): SNHLY, FYNNEI. Trimming cost V 1 base and J 9 bases, with 15 bases left between them. The CDR3 runs 15 residues. CDR3 region: CASSEVTGARKKLFF. The CDR3 DNA reads as TGTGCCAGCAGTGAAGTAACCGGGGCTCGCAAAAAACTGTTTTTT.

The V gene is TRBV25-1, the J gene TRBJ1-2, with TRBD1 as a possible D gene (5 bases). The CDR3 spans 13 residues. In germline, CDR1 is MGHDK, CDR2 SYGVNS. V lost 3 bases and J lost 7, with 12 bases in between. The CDR3 DNA reads as TGTGCCAGCAGTGACCCGGGAGGGGCTGGCTACACCTTC. It codes for CASSDPGGAGYTF.

The chain combines TRBV6-1 with TRBJ2-1; D call uncertain. CDR1 and CDR2 (germline): MNHNS, SASEGT. Between the trimmed V and J ends, which lost 2 bases and 6 bases, there was a span of 17 bases. The CDR3 has 16 residues. CDR3 in amino acids: CASSEIGSRVRNEQFF. The CDR3 DNA reads as TGTGCCAGCAGTGAAATTGGGTCTAGAGTCCGCAATGAGCAGTTCTTC.

This chain links TRBV4-1 with TRBJ1-1; weak D call: TRBD1 (6 bases). The V gene lost 0 bases and the J gene lost 8 bases, with 13 bases spanning the gap. Per the germline V gene, CDR1 is MGHRA and CDR2 is YSYEKL. The CDR3 runs to 14 residues. CDR3: CASSQDRGGVEAFF. The CDR3 region has the DNA TGCGCCAGCAGCCAAGATAGGGGGGGTGTCGAAGCTTTCTTT.

J is TRBJ2-5 and V is TRBV9; D might be TRBD1 (5 bases). The end of the DNA aligns better with TRBJ2-7, so the J call may be wrong. The CDR3 totals 15 residues. Germline-derived CDR1 and CDR2 are SGDLS and YYNGEE. CDR3 DNA sequence: TGTGCCAGCAGCCTAGGGGCCGGAAGCTCCTACGAGCAGTACTTC. It encodes CASSLGAGSSYEQYF.

The V and J genes are TRBV5-1 and TRBJ2-7, with 7 bases that match TRBD1. CDR1 SGHRS and CDR2 YFSETQ come from the germline V gene. The CDR3 runs 15 residues. The V and J ends lost 3 bases and 2 bases, in that order; junction bases with no gene match: 8. This chain's CDR3 is CASSSPGTAAYEQYF. The CDR3 bases are TGCGCCAGCAGCTCTCCCGGGACAGCCGCCTACGAGCAGTACTTC.

The chain carries TRBV11-1 and TRBJ2-5, with 10 bases lining up with TRBD1. Germline loops: CDR1 SGHAT, CDR2 FQDESV (reference sequence). The CDR3 totals 14 residues. V lost 6 bases to trimming and J lost 6 bases; unmatched junction nucleotides: 7. Here the CDR3 DNA reads TGTGCCAGCAGTCACGACAGGGGGCTCAAGACCCAGTACTTC. Its translation is CASSHDRGLKTQYF.

This clone was detected once. This chain connects TRBV2 to TRBJ2-7, with D maybe TRBD1 (6 bases). V was pared by 6 bases and J by 0 bases, with 24 bases between. This CDR3 comprises 18 residues. Germline V gene data show CDR1 as SNHLY and CDR2 as FYNNEI. The CDR3 coding sequence is TGTGCCAGCAGAAGGACAGCCATAGACAGCGGCTACTCCTACGAGCAGTACTTC. Protein product: CASRRTAIDSGYSYEQYF.

The chain recombines TRBV11-3 with TRBJ2-1; unclear D gene. The germline V gene encodes CDR1 SGHNT and CDR2 YENEEA. V was shortened by 1 base and J by 7 bases, with 11 bases between the two germline ends. This CDR3 contains 14 residues. CDR3 in DNA: TGTGCCAGCAGCTTAGGCCCCACCGAAAATGAGCAGTTCTTC. Amino acids: CASSLGPTENEQFF.

Details on this clone: The junction differs from germline at one of its ends, possibly a read error. This sequence joins TRBV10-3 and TRBJ1-2; D is uncertain. Germline CDR1 reads ENHRY; CDR2 reads SYGVKD. CDR3 size: 13 residues. The DNA of the CDR3 is TGTGCCATCAGTGAAGTAGGGAACTATGGCCACACCTTC. Amino acids: CAISEVGNYGHTF.

The genes are TRBV7-9 and TRBJ1-5; the D gene is possibly TRBD1 (5 bases). Trimming shortened V by 6 bases and J by 1 base, and 10 bases separated the two germline ends. CDR3 size: 14 residues. Germline CDR1 SEHNR, CDR2 FQNEAQ (reference sequence). CDR3 protein: CASSYDSSNQPQHF. The CDR3 DNA reads as TGTGCCAGCAGTTATGACAGCAGCAATCAGCCCCAGCATTTT.